The clone carrying this T cell receptor (beta chain) was seen a single time. Its antigen is unknown. Sequencing was performed with immunoSEQ multiplex PCR; in TCRdb, only in-frame clones are kept and a portion is missing. Of fewer than 90,000 clones listed, less than 95% are singletons. This sample is part of a study of graft-versus-host responses after intestinal transplantation. Study in general: Multivisceral, liver-intestinal, or isolated intestinal grafts were transplanted into recipients.

The V end was cut by 5 bases, the J end by 7 bases, with 14 bases between. Germline V gene lookup returns CDR1 MRHNA and CDR2 SNTAGT. The CDR3 covers 13 residues. Study conclusions and caveats: Declining HvG levels early post-transplant were linked to peak circulating GvH clone levels.

The chain recombines TRBV6-4 with TRBJ1-1; tentatively, D is TRBD1 (5 bases). The source is a human donor who was the organ donor for an intestinal transplant. The specimen comprised unstimulated CD4+ T cells sorted from spleen or lymph node cells, sampled before transplant. The CDR3 here is CASSPEGRSEAFF. The CDR3 DNA is TGTGCCAGCAGTCCCGAGGGACGGAGTGAAGCTTTCTTT.